Ten or more counts support the clone carrying this T cell receptor beta chain. The record originates from a study of T-cell reconstitution after alpha-beta-depleted transplantation in children. This CDR3 contains 15 residues. V shed 3 bases and J shed 2 bases, with 11 bases lying between them. Germline V gene data show CDR1 as SGHTA and CDR2 as FQGNSA. The TCRbeta library was prepared with unique molecular identifiers. TCRdb redid the calling of the PCR reads with MiXCR, one entry per CDR3 protein. The repertoire holds roughly 100,000 distinct CDR3 sequences, more than 7% seen once, with 5.5% to 8.5% in the top ten.

The chain employs TRBV7-2 and TRBJ2-1; D not certain. This receptor was identified in a human donor who donated a stem cell graft to a child with congenital amegakaryocytic thrombocytopenia. This specimen consisted of PBMCs from the stem cell graft donor, obtained from the stem cell graft. CDR3 DNA sequence: TGTGCCAGCAGCTTGGGGTACTCCACCTACAATGAGCAGTTCTTC. Its translation is CASSLGYSTYNEQFF.